The 7 T cell receptor beta chains in this list originate from one sample, sequenced in a study of T cell repertoires in cytomegalovirus infection. Each CDR3 protein is one row after TCRdb ran MiXCR on the reads. The sample includes approximately 630,000 distinct CDR3 sequences, 20% to 25% of them seen just once. The source material was CD8+ T cells from PBMCs. The receptors come from a human donor in good health (CMV status not recorded). Some clones in this sample may be carry-over from other donors' samples.

This clonotype occurred once. The gene calls are TRBV4-1 and TRBJ2-3; 7 nucleotides agree with TRBD2. With V trimmed by 0 bases and J by 6 bases, 12 bases remained unmatched. In germline, CDR1 is MGHRA, CDR2 YSYEKL. The CDR3 totals 17 residues. CDR3 sequence (DNA): TGCGCCAGCAGCCAAGAAGGCACCTCAGGAGCGGGGGATACGCAGTATTTT. It specifies CASSQEGTSGAGDTQYF.

The J gene is TRBJ1-1, the V gene TRBV29-1; D unclear. V was pared by 5 bases and J by 7 bases, with 17 bases between. Germline V lookup: CDR1 SQVTM, CDR2 ANQGSEA. This CDR3 contains 13 residues. CDR3 loop: CSVPWGGLGEAFF. The CDR3 coding sequence is TGCAGCGTTCCTTGGGGTGGGTTGGGTGAAGCTTTCTTT.

This clonotype occurred many times. The chain recombines TRBV7-6 with TRBJ1-1; 8 nucleotides match TRBD1. The CDR3 extends over 16 amino acids. CDR1 and CDR2 from the germline V gene are SGHVS and FNYEAQ. V was pared by 4 bases and J by 1 base, with 8 bases of the junction left unmatched. The CDR3 nucleotides are TGTGCCAGCAGCTCGCCGGGGACAGGAGCGAACACTGAAGCTTTCTTT. This sequence encodes CASSSPGTGANTEAFF.

This clonotype was observed at least ten times. The chain links TRBV7-9 to TRBJ2-7; D could derive from TRBD1 or TRBD2 (5 bases each). CDR3 length equals 15 residues. The V end was cut by 5 bases, the J end by 2 bases, with 16 bases between. The V gene's germline CDR1 is SEHNR and CDR2 FQNEAQ (reference sequence). CDR3 region: CASSAPSGGTYEQYV. For the CDR3, the DNA is TGTGCCAGCAGCGCCCCTTCTGGGGGTACCTACGAGCAGTACGTC.

The genes are TRBV19 and TRBJ2-5, with 8 bases lining up with TRBD2. Germline V gene sequence: CDR1 LNHDA, CDR2 SQIVND (reference sequence). V shed 7 bases and J 5 bases; nucleotides not matched to a gene: 15. CDR3 length: 16 residues. In nucleotides, the CDR3 is TGTGCCAGTAAGCCCACCCGGGGGGGCCAACCGGAGACCCAGTACTTC. This sequence encodes CASKPTRGGQPETQYF.

Note on this clonotype: A read error may be the cause here, since a much bigger clone is one base away. The V call is TRBV28, the J call TRBJ2-2; perhaps TRBD1 as D (6 bases). CDR1 and CDR2 from the germline V gene are MDHEN and SYDVKM. This CDR3 has 14 residues. CDR3 in DNA: TGTGTCACCCAGGGACACCCGAACACCGGGGAGCTGTTTTTT. This translates into CVTQGHPNTGELFF.

The chain links TRBV19 to TRBJ2-1; D ambiguous. The V and J ends lost 6 bases and 7 bases respectively, with 19 bases between them. Germline CDR1 and CDR2: LNHDA and SQIVND (reference sequence). The CDR3 spans 15 residues. CDR3 sequence (DNA): TGTGCCAGTAGGGCAGTCGGTGATTTGTTTAATGAGCAGTTCTTC. The encoded protein is CASRAVGDLFNEQFF.